Presented here are 18 T cell receptor beta chains from one specimen sequenced in a study of blood T cell repertoires in COVID-19. Measured with immunoSEQ multiplex PCR; TCRdb has only the in-frame clones, and not every one. The data contain 200,000 to 250,000 clones, more than 75% of them singletons. The sequencing sample was made of peripheral blood. These receptor sequences come from a man older than 75 with acute or convalescent COVID-19.

V gene TRBV19 combines with J gene TRBJ2-1; 11 nucleotides line up with TRBD1. The length of the CDR3 is 13 residues. With V trimmed by 5 bases and J by 9 bases, 3 bases remained unmatched. Looked up from germline, CDR1 is LNHDA and CDR2 is SQIVND (reference sequence). This chain's CDR3 is CASSGDRGFEQFF. The CDR3 DNA follows: TGTGCCAGTAGTGGGGACAGGGGGTTTGAGCAGTTCTTC.

The chain is built from TRBV6-2 or TRBV6-3 and TRBJ1-1, with TRBD1 identical over 7 bases. Germline V lookup: CDR1 MNHEY, CDR2 SVGEGT. The CDR3 totals 14 residues. V lost 5 bases and J lost 1; bases outside the gene matches: 4. The CDR3 coding sequence is TGTGCCAGCAGTGGATACAGGGGGAACACTGAAGCTTTCTTT. The encoded protein is CASSGYRGNTEAFF.

The chain carries TRBV2 and TRBJ2-7; 10 bases align to TRBD1. The CDR3 runs to 13 residues. Germline CDR1 and CDR2: SNHLY and FYNNEI. V trimming: 4 bases; J trimming: 5 bases; junction bases outside the gene matches: 2. CDR3 in amino acids: CASSADRGHEQYF. As DNA, the CDR3 is TGTGCCAGCAGTGCTGACAGGGGGCACGAGCAGTACTTC.

This chain joins TRBV5-1 and TRBJ2-3; D possibly corresponds to TRBD2 (6 bases). Trimming cost V 5 bases and J 0 bases, with 10 bases left between them. CDR3 size: 14 residues. Germline V CDR1 and CDR2: SGHRS, YFSETQ. The CDR3 nucleotides are TGCGCCAGCAGAGGCGGGGTAAGCACAGATACGCAGTATTTT. It yields the protein CASRGGVSTDTQYF.

For the CDR3, the DNA is TGTGCCAGCAGTGACAGGGGAGAGACCCAGTACTTC. It codes for CASSDRGETQYF. J is TRBJ2-5 and V is TRBV6-1; possibly TRBD1 for D (6 bases). The V gene lost 3 bases and the J gene lost 4 bases, with 6 bases spanning the gap. The CDR3 length is 12 residues. CDR1 is MNHNS, CDR2 SASEGT, per germline.

V usage is TRBV15 and J usage is TRBJ2-5, with D uncertain. The V and J ends lost 9 bases and 1 base respectively, with 18 bases between them. The CDR3 loop spans 15 amino acids. The germline gives CDR1 LNHNV, CDR2 YYDKDF (reference sequence). This CDR3 reads CATSGAFKFQETQYF. The CDR3 DNA follows: TGTGCCACGAGTGGTGCCTTCAAGTTCCAAGAGACCCAGTACTTC.

CDR3 DNA sequence: TGCGCCAGCAGCTACCTTAGCTCCTCGGGAGGCCCCGCAGATACGCAGTATTTT. Amino acid sequence: CASSYLSSSGGPADTQYF. The chain is built from TRBV5-1 and TRBJ2-3; 7 bases line up with TRBD2. The J segment lost 4 bases and the V segment lost 3 bases, leaving 17 bases of the junction unmatched. The germline V gene encodes CDR1 SGHRS and CDR2 YFSETQ. The CDR3 is made up of 18 amino acids.

This clone was found once. The V call is TRBV19, the J call TRBJ1-5, with 8 nucleotides matching TRBD1. Losses at the gene ends were 5 bases for V and 6 bases for J; bases not matched to a gene: 6. The germline V gene encodes CDR1 LNHDA and CDR2 SQIVND (reference sequence). The CDR3 contains 14 residues. The DNA for the CDR3 is TGTGCCAGTAGTTTAGGACAGGGAACTCAGCCCCAGCATTTT. Translation: CASSLGQGTQPQHF.

This clone was counted a few times. The chain links TRBV9 to TRBJ2-3; a weak D match, TRBD1 (6 bases). The germline V and J ends were trimmed by 0 bases and 4 bases, with 12 bases remaining between them. The CDR3 spans 15 residues. From germline, CDR1 is SGDLS and CDR2 YYNGEE. Here the CDR3 reads CASSVVGALADTQYF. The CDR3 DNA reads as TGTGCCAGCAGCGTAGTGGGGGCGCTGGCAGATACGCAGTATTTT. The complete variable domain, with remaining parts taken from reference TRBV9 and TRBJ2-3, reads DSGVTQTPKHLITATGQRVTLRCSPRSGDLSVYWYQQSLDQGLQFLIQYYNGEERAKGNILERFSAQQFPDLHSELNLSSLELGDSALYFCASSVVGALADTQYFGPGTRLTVL.

This rearrangement joins TRBV30 to TRBJ1-1; D is possibly TRBD1 (5 bases). CDR1 and CDR2 (germline): GTSNPN, SVGIG (reference sequence). V was shortened by 3 bases and J by 1 base, with 9 bases between the two germline ends. The CDR3 runs 13 residues. In DNA, the CDR3 is TGTGCCTGGAGATGGGGGGGGAACACTGAAGCTTTCTTT. Translated, it gives CAWRWGGNTEAFF.

V and J are TRBV10-1 and TRBJ2-1; 9 bases map to TRBD2. This CDR3 region has 15 residues. After removal of 6 bases from V and 5 bases from J, the junction contained 8 bases not matched to a gene. The germline V gene has CDR1 WNHNN and CDR2 SYGVQD (reference sequence). Here the CDR3 reads CASRGASSGNNEQFF. The CDR3 DNA reads as TGCGCCAGCAGAGGGGCTTCTAGCGGGAACAATGAGCAGTTCTTC.

CDR3 DNA sequence: TGTGCCAGCAGCGTAGTTTCGGGTACGGTCGGCAATGAAGCTTTCTTT. Translation: CASSVVSGTVGNEAFF. J is TRBJ1-1 and V is TRBV9; D not certain. The ends were cut back, 0 bases at V and 7 bases at J, with 19 bases in the middle. Germline V CDR1 and CDR2: SGDLS, YYNGEE. The CDR3 spans 16 residues.

This chain links TRBV6-2 or TRBV6-3 with TRBJ2-7, with 10 bases matching TRBD1. The CDR3 contains 14 residues. V trimming: 1 base; J trimming: 7 bases; junction bases outside the gene matches: 4. From germline, CDR1 is MNHEY and CDR2 SVGEGT. CDR3: CASSYLGQGREQYF. DNA of the CDR3: TGTGCCAGCAGTTACTTGGGACAGGGGAGAGAGCAGTACTTC.

V usage is TRBV12-3 or TRBV12-4 and J usage is TRBJ1-4; weak D call: TRBD1 (5 bases). Trimming pared 11 bases from V and 8 bases from J, leaving 15 bases between. The CDR3 has 12 residues. This CDR3 is CASGGTVEKLFF. CDR3 sequence (DNA): TGTGCCTCGGGGGGAACGGTCGAAAAACTGTTTTTT.

The V call is TRBV27, the J call TRBJ2-1; 12 bases match TRBD2. The CDR3 spans 16 residues. From germline, CDR1 is MNHEY and CDR2 SMNVEV (reference sequence). V lost 6 bases and J lost 9; bases outside the gene matches: 12. CDR3 nucleotides: TGTGCCAGCAGCCCCTCACTAGCGGGAGGATTCGCTGAGCAGTTCTTC. Its translation: CASSPSLAGGFAEQFF.

The J gene is TRBJ2-7, the V gene TRBV5-5; 12 positions match TRBD1. The CDR3 contains 18 residues. The germline CDR1 and CDR2 sequences are SGHKS and YYEKEE (reference sequence). V lost 4 bases and J lost 4; bases outside the gene matches: 15. DNA for the CDR3: TGTGCCAGCAGCCCCGGGACAGGGGGCAGTCGGTTCCTATACGAGCAGTACTTC. It codes for CASSPGTGGSRFLYEQYF.

In its sample, this clone was seen once. As DNA, the CDR3 is TGTGCCAGCAATATAGCGGGATTAAATGAGCAGTTCTTC. Its protein is CASNIAGLNEQFF. This rearrangement joins TRBV2 to TRBJ2-1; TRBD2 matches at 8 bases. The CDR3 runs to 13 residues. Unmatched junction bases numbered 6, after V lost 7 bases and J lost 7 bases. Germline CDR1 is SNHLY and CDR2 is FYNNEI.

The V gene is TRBV7-2, the J gene TRBJ1-1, with a possible D match to TRBD1 (5 bases). The germline V and J ends were trimmed by 0 bases and 4 bases, with 12 bases remaining between them. The germline V gene has CDR1 SGHTA and CDR2 FQGNSA. This CDR3 has 15 amino acids. The CDR3, as DNA: TGTGCCAGCAGCTTAGCGGGGGGAGGGATCACTGAAGCTTTCTTT. Protein sequence: CASSLAGGGITEAFF.